A single sample is the source of the 22 T cell receptor beta chains below, sequenced in a study of T cell responses to AZD1222 COVID-19 vaccine (dated by TCRdb to the early 2020s). This specimen's time point label, per the study, means: about 28 days (+/-7) after the second vaccine dose. The protocol used for the library was the immunoSEQ multiplex PCR assay. Sourced from immuneACCESS, this table was stored by TCRdb with only in-frame sequences that have V and J called. A share of the clones is absent; for the studies checked, an unresolved V gene accounts for under half, and the remainder has no known explanation. Counted in this sample were tens of thousands of clones; roughly 80% of them appeared once. The ten top clones hold under 8.5% of the sample. Sequencing used peripheral blood, obtained 28 days after the second AZD1222 dose. All receptors derive from an adult who received the AZD1222 COVID-19 vaccine.

This chain uses TRBV13 with TRBJ2-2; 8 bases match TRBD1. The CDR3 loop spans 16 amino acids. Germline lookup yields CDR1 PRHDT and CDR2 FYEKMQ (reference sequence). The V segment lost 6 bases and the J segment 1 base; nucleotides outside the gene matches: 7. The CDR3 nucleotides are TGTGCCAGCAGACAACCCGGGACAGGGAACACCGGGGAGCTGTTTTTT. This encodes CASRQPGTGNTGELFF.

V and J are TRBV29-1 and TRBJ1-4; D is unclear. V gave up 3 bases and J gave up 0 bases, with 11 bases separating them. Germline-derived CDR1 and CDR2 are SQVTM and ANQGSEA. The CDR3 length is 15 residues. CDR3 region: CSVEPRGATNEKLFF. DNA for the CDR3: TGCAGCGTTGAGCCCCGCGGGGCAACTAATGAAAAACTGTTTTTT.

As concerns this clone: Distinct nucleotide sequences in the sample also encode this CDR3. The chain joins TRBV2 to TRBJ1-5; D uncertain. This CDR3 is 14 amino acids long. Between the trimmed V and J ends, which lost 5 bases and 2 bases, there was a span of 10 bases. From germline, CDR1 is SNHLY and CDR2 FYNNEI. As DNA, the CDR3 is TGTGCCAGCAGTTGGACGGGCGGCAATCAGCCCCAGCATTTT. Its translation: CASSWTGGNQPQHF.

This clone was counted between two and nine times. The V gene is TRBV27, the J gene TRBJ1-1, with 7 bases matching TRBD1. Germline trimming cut 0 bases from V and 0 bases from J; bases unmatched to any gene: 7. Per the germline V gene, CDR1 is MNHEY and CDR2 is SMNVEV (reference sequence). The CDR3 loop spans 17 amino acids. CDR3 DNA: TGTGCCAGCAGTTTATCGGTCGCAGGGGGGCTGAACACTGAAGCTTTCTTT. It encodes CASSLSVAGGLNTEAFF.

The chain recombines TRBV5-1 with TRBJ2-6; possibly TRBD1 for D (5 bases). The CDR3 is made up of 18 amino acids. Germline V gene data show CDR1 as SGHRS and CDR2 as YFSETQ. Trimming cost V 2 bases and J 0 bases, with 15 bases left between them. The CDR3 loop reads CASSFVGQLNSGANVLTF. The CDR3 DNA sequence: TGCGCCAGCAGCTTCGTGGGGCAGCTTAACTCTGGGGCCAACGTCCTGACTTTC.

In its sample, this clone was seen once. V gene TRBV11-2 combines with J gene TRBJ1-2; D is perhaps TRBD1 (5 bases). In germline, CDR1 is SGHAT, CDR2 FQNNGV. This CDR3 spans 13 amino acids. V gave up 5 bases and J gave up 3 bases, with 10 bases separating them. This CDR3 is CASSRDGYYGYTF. DNA for the CDR3: TGTGCCAGCAGCCGGGACGGATACTATGGCTACACCTTC.

In DNA form, the CDR3 reads TGTGCCAGCAGCCAAGGGGGGGGGCCATACTACGAGCAGTACTTC. Protein: CASSQGGGPYYEQYF. This rearrangement joins TRBV3-1 (or the pseudogene TRBV3-2) to TRBJ2-7; tentatively, D is TRBD2 (7 bases). The length of the CDR3 is 15 residues. V was trimmed by 1 base and J by 3 bases, leaving 13 bases between them. Germline lookup yields CDR1 LGHDT and CDR2 YNNKEL (reference sequence).

This clone was observed a few times. The chain uses TRBV3-1 (or the pseudogene TRBV3-2) and TRBJ2-5; TRBD2 aligns across 10 bases. Germline V gene data show CDR1 as LGHDT and CDR2 as YNNKEL (reference sequence). This CDR3 is 17 amino acids long. V shed 3 bases, J shed 5 bases, and the junction held 12 bases outside the gene matches. The chain's CDR3 is CASSQDLSGGASETQYF. The CDR3 nucleotides read TGTGCCAGCAGCCAGGACCTAAGCGGGGGGGCTTCTGAGACCCAGTACTTC.

This rearrangement joins TRBV9 to TRBJ1-1; 7 bases align to TRBD1. Germline CDR1 reads SGDLS; CDR2 reads YYNGEE. This CDR3 is 15 amino acids long. Germline trimming cut 4 bases from V and 0 bases from J; bases unmatched to any gene: 6. The CDR3 reads CASSRMGQMNTEAFF. The DNA of the CDR3 is TGTGCCAGCAGCAGAATGGGACAGATGAACACTGAAGCTTTCTTT.

The J gene is TRBJ1-5, the V gene TRBV3-1 (or the pseudogene TRBV3-2); D unresolved. Trimming cost V 2 bases and J 0 bases, with 8 bases left between them. Germline V gives CDR1 LGHDT, CDR2 YNNKEL (reference sequence). The CDR3 length is 15 residues. The chain's CDR3 is CASSQTGYSNQPQHF. CDR3 nucleotides: TGTGCCAGCAGCCAAACTGGGTATAGCAATCAGCCCCAGCATTTT.

The chain carries TRBV5-1 and TRBJ2-6, with TRBD1 matching 9 bases. CDR1 SGHRS and CDR2 YFSETQ come from the germline V gene. The J segment lost 3 bases and the V segment lost 6 bases, leaving 10 bases of the junction unmatched. The CDR3 covers 17 residues. The CDR3 DNA reads TGCGCCAGCACGCAGGGGGACAGGGAAGGTGGGGCCAACGTCCTGACTTTC. It is translated as CASTQGDREGGANVLTF. The full variable domain, with the rest looked up from reference TRBV5-1 and TRBJ2-6, is KAGVTQTPRYLIKTRGQQVTLSCSPISGHRSVSWYQQTPGQGLQFLFEYFSETQRNKGNFPGRFSGRQFSNSRSEMNVSTLELGDSALYLCASTQGDREGGANVLTFGAGSRLTVL.

The rearrangement uses TRBV18 and TRBJ1-5; D unclear. This CDR3 is 12 amino acids long. The V end was cut by 3 bases, the J end by 4 bases, with 4 bases between. Germline CDR1 and CDR2: KGHSH and LQKENI. CDR3 DNA: TGTGCCAGCTCACCTACGAATCAGCCCCAGCATTTT. It specifies CASSPTNQPQHF.

The chain employs TRBV7-9 and TRBJ1-4; possible D gene TRBD1, 6 bases. The ends were cut back, 2 bases at V and 4 bases at J, with 8 bases in the middle. Germline V gene data show CDR1 as SEHNR and CDR2 as FQNEAQ (reference sequence). This CDR3 contains 14 residues. The CDR3 reads CASSLIRGNEKLFF. The CDR3 coding sequence is TGTGCCAGCAGCTTAATCAGGGGTAATGAAAAACTGTTTTTT.

The chain recombines TRBV7-2 with TRBJ2-7; D remains unclear. The germline V gene encodes CDR1 SGHTA and CDR2 FQGNSA. The CDR3 consists of 15 residues. Trimming shortened V by 3 bases and J by 9 bases, and 21 bases separated the two germline ends. The CDR3 reads CASSFSVPTSAGQYF. For the CDR3, the DNA is TGTGCCAGCAGCTTCTCTGTTCCCACCAGCGCAGGGCAGTACTTC.

The genes are TRBV6-4 and TRBJ2-1, with 10 bases that match TRBD2. Germline V CDR1 and CDR2: MRHNA, SNTAGT. The CDR3 runs to 15 residues. Unmatched junction bases numbered 7, after V lost 4 bases and J lost 7 bases. As DNA, the CDR3 is TGTGCCAGCAGTGTCGAGACTAGCGGGCAAAATGAGCAGTTCTTC. Translation gives CASSVETSGQNEQFF.

The V call is TRBV6-5, the J call TRBJ1-1; D possibly corresponds to TRBD1 (5 bases). Trimming took 6 bases from V and 1 from J, leaving 9 bases between them. The V gene's germline CDR1 is MNHEY and CDR2 SVGAGI. This CDR3 is built from 13 residues. The CDR3 DNA is TGTGCCAGCAGCGCAGGGCCGAACACTGAAGCTTTCTTT. As protein: CASSAGPNTEAFF.

V gene TRBV18 combines with J gene TRBJ2-5; 13 positions agree with TRBD2. Germline V CDR1 and CDR2: KGHSH, LQKENI. This CDR3 contains 17 residues. The junction had 10 bases not matched to a gene; V was cut back by 5 bases and J by 4 bases. The CDR3 nucleotides are TGTGCCAGCTCAGCTAATCCGGGACTAGCGGGGTCAGAGACCCAGTACTTC. Translation gives CASSANPGLAGSETQYF.

The chain links TRBV30 to TRBJ1-5, with unresolved D. Germline CDR1 is GTSNPN and CDR2 is SVGIG (reference sequence). The CDR3 is 13 amino acids. V shed 5 bases and J shed 4 bases, with 12 bases lying between them. This chain's CDR3 is CAWSSGENQPQHF. For the CDR3, the DNA is TGTGCCTGGTCCTCAGGAGAAAATCAGCCCCAGCATTTT.

The J gene is TRBJ1-6, the V gene TRBV7-2; 8 nucleotides align to TRBD1. Germline V gene lookup returns CDR1 SGHTA and CDR2 FQGNSA. V trimming: 5 bases; J trimming: 5 bases; junction bases outside the gene matches: 5. The CDR3 is made up of 15 amino acids. The DNA of the CDR3 is TGTGCCAGCAGCGCGCAGGGGGCGGATAATTCACCCCTCCACTTT. Residues: CASSAQGADNSPLHF.

This chain uses TRBV7-8 with TRBJ1-5; D remains unclear. The length of the CDR3 is 15 residues. The V and J ends lost 3 bases and 6 bases respectively, with 15 bases between them. Germline CDR1 and CDR2: SGHVS and FQNEAQ. CDR3 DNA sequence: TGTGCCAGCAGCTTCGGTGGCGGGGAGGGTCAGCCCCAGCATTTT. Protein: CASSFGGGEGQPQHF.

This clone was picked up a small number of times. This chain connects TRBV15 to TRBJ2-1, with 7 bases lining up with TRBD1. CDR3 size: 17 residues. The germline CDR1 and CDR2 sequences are LNHNV and YYDKDF (reference sequence). Germline trimming cut 0 bases from V and 5 bases from J; bases unmatched to any gene: 10. The CDR3: CATSRDRGLGGHNEQFF. The CDR3 coding sequence is TGTGCCACCAGCAGAGATCGGGGATTAGGGGGCCACAATGAGCAGTTCTTC.

The chain uses TRBV5-1 and TRBJ2-7; 14 bases are shared with TRBD2. V lost 5 bases, J lost 1 base, and 11 bases stayed unmatched. CDR3 length: 18 amino acids. Germline V gives CDR1 SGHRS, CDR2 YFSETQ. The DNA of the CDR3 is TGCGCCAGCAGTCACGGGACTAGCGGGGGATTGAAGTCCTACGAGCAGTACTTC. Its protein is CASSHGTSGGLKSYEQYF.